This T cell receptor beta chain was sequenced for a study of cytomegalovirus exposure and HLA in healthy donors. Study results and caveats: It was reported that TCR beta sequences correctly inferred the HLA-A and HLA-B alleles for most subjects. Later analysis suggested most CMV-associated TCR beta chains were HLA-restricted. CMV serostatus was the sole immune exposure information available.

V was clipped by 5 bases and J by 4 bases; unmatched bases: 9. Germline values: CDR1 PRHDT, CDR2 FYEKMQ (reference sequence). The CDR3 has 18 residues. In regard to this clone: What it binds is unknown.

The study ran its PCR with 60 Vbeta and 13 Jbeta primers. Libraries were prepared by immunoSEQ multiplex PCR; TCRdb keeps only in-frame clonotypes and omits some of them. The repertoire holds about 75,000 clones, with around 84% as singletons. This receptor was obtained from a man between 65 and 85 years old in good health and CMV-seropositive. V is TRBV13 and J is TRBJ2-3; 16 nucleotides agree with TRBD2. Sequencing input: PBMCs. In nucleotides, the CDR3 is TGTGCCAGCAGCCCAGCCGGGACTAGCGGGGGGGCCCCAGATACGCAGTATTTT. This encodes CASSPAGTSGGAPDTQYF.